A single sample gave rise to the 5 T cell receptor beta chains below, sequenced in a study of shared clonotypes between healthy human individuals. Sequenced by immunoSEQ multiplex PCR; TCRdb stores in-frame clones only, minus some. The repertoire has roughly 500,000 clones, around 80% of them found once; the top ten carry approximately 12%. Sequencing input: PBMCs. The receptors stem from a woman in her thirties or forties in good health. Some clones in this sample may be carry-over from other donors' samples.

This clone was picked up one time. This sequence joins TRBV28 and TRBJ1-2, with a weak D call TRBD1 (6 bases). CDR1 is MDHEN, CDR2 SYDVKM, per germline. V was shortened by 2 bases and J by 4 bases, with 14 bases between the two germline ends. The CDR3 has 15 amino acids. CDR3 DNA sequence: TGTGCCAGCAGTTTAGCTCGGGACACGAGCTATGGCTACACCTTC. This encodes CASSLARDTSYGYTF.

The chain is built from TRBV7-3 and TRBJ2-5; 12 bases agree with TRBD2. Germline-derived CDR1 and CDR2 are SGHTA and FQGTGA. CDR3 length: 15 amino acids. V gave up 5 bases and J gave up 2 bases; unmatched junction bases: 3. For the CDR3, the DNA is TGTGCCAGCAGCCCAGGACTAGCGGGACAAGAGACCCAGTACTTC. Translated, it gives CASSPGLAGQETQYF.

The rearrangement links TRBV7-7 to TRBJ2-7; possibly TRBD1 or TRBD2 for D (5 bases each). The germline gives CDR1 SSHAT, CDR2 FNYEAQ (reference sequence). The CDR3 length is 17 residues. CDR3 nucleotide sequence: TGTGCTAGCCGAAGACCCGATCTCGGGACGAAAACTTACGAGCAGTACTTC. Protein product: CASRRPDLGTKTYEQYF.

The V and J genes are TRBV6-1 and TRBJ2-7; the D gene is possibly TRBD2 (8 bases). V was clipped by 3 bases and J by 0 bases, with 12 bases between them. Germline V lookup: CDR1 MNHNS, CDR2 SASEGT. This CDR3 is 15 amino acids long. The CDR3 loop reads CASSDRGTSSYEQYF. CDR3 nucleotide sequence: TGTGCCAGCAGTGACAGGGGGACTAGCTCCTACGAGCAGTACTTC.

Concerning this clone itself: Its ends do not fully match the called genes, so a read error is possible. Other DNA sequences in this sample translate to the same CDR3. V and J are TRBV30 and TRBJ1-2; 8 nucleotides agree with TRBD1. The CDR3 sequence is 13 residues long. CDR1 GTSNPN and CDR2 SVGIG come from the germline V gene (reference sequence). CDR3 sequence reads: CAWSHRGDYGYTF. Written as DNA, the CDR3 is TGTGCCTGGAGCCACAGGGGGGACTATGGCTACACTTTC.